The next 26 T cell receptor beta chains were all read from a single sample in a study of blood T cell repertoires in COVID-19. Assay: immunoSEQ multiplex PCR; the TCRdb copy retains only in-frame clones and omits some. The repertoire includes 200,000 to 250,000 clones, 85% to 90% of them detected once, and less than 3.5% sits in the top ten. The sample consisted of peripheral blood. The receptors shown here come from a man aged 25-45 years with COVID-19, enrolled during active disease.

V usage is TRBV19 and J usage is TRBJ1-2, with TRBD1 matching over 7 bases. V trimming: 7 bases; J trimming: 3 bases; junction bases outside the gene matches: 5. CDR3 length: 13 residues. Germline CDR1 LNHDA, CDR2 SQIVND (reference sequence). CDR3 nucleotides: TGTGCCAGTAACAGGGGACTAGACTATGGCTACACCTTC. It is translated as CASNRGLDYGYTF.

CDR3 loop: CASSFSSGTGELFF. CDR3 DNA: TGTGCCAGCAGCTTCTCTAGTGGCACCGGGGAGCTGTTTTTT. This rearrangement joins TRBV7-3 to TRBJ2-2; no reliable D call. V lost 3 bases and J 4 bases, leaving 9 bases between the germline ends. The germline gives CDR1 SGHTA, CDR2 FQGTGA. CDR3 size: 14 residues.

This clone was detected only once. The sample has other DNA sequences that encode this CDR3 too. The rearrangement uses TRBV5-1 and TRBJ1-1; D is ambiguous. Trimming removed 4 bases at V and 1 base at J, with 8 bases between. This CDR3 spans 13 amino acids. Germline CDR1 SGHRS, CDR2 YFSETQ. This CDR3 is CASSRGENTEAFF. DNA for the CDR3: TGCGCCAGCAGCCGCGGAGAGAACACTGAAGCTTTCTTT.

This rearrangement joins TRBV19 to TRBJ2-3, with 10 bases aligning to TRBD2. The CDR3 extends over 16 amino acids. Unmatched junction bases numbered 9, after V lost 3 bases and J lost 6 bases. Germline-derived CDR1 and CDR2 are LNHDA and SQIVND (reference sequence). The CDR3: CASSMLASGGKDTQYF. Here the CDR3 DNA reads TGTGCCAGTAGTATGTTGGCTAGCGGGGGAAAGGATACGCAGTATTTT. Using reference TRBV19 and TRBJ2-3 for the parts outside the CDR3, the full variable domain is DGGITQSPKYLFRKEGQNVTLSCEQNLNHDAMYWYRQDPGQGLRLIYYSQIVNDFQKGDIAEGYSVSREKKESFPLTVTSAQKNPTAFYLCASSMLASGGKDTQYFGPGTRLTVL.

This chain uses TRBV29-1 with TRBJ2-7, with D unresolved. The germline V and J ends were trimmed by 6 bases and 3 bases, with 18 bases remaining between them. Germline V gene sequence: CDR1 SQVTM, CDR2 ANQGSEA. The CDR3 has 14 residues. This chain's CDR3 is CSVEISSSLYEQYF. For the CDR3, the DNA is TGCAGCGTCGAAATTAGTTCCTCCCTCTACGAGCAGTACTTC.

This chain uses TRBV5-1 with TRBJ2-1; D is perhaps TRBD1 (6 bases). V was cut by 3 bases and J by 4 bases, with 17 bases left in between. This CDR3 is 16 amino acids long. Germline V lookup: CDR1 SGHRS, CDR2 YFSETQ. This CDR3 reads CASSSFRGSQYNEQFF. The CDR3 DNA is TGCGCCAGCAGCTCCTTCAGGGGATCCCAATACAATGAGCAGTTCTTC. Full variable domain (missing parts from reference TRBV5-1 and TRBJ2-1): KAGVTQTPRYLIKTRGQQVTLSCSPISGHRSVSWYQQTPGQGLQFLFEYFSETQRNKGNFPGRFSGRQFSNSRSEMNVSTLELGDSALYLCASSSFRGSQYNEQFFGPGTRLTVL.

This chain links TRBV18 with TRBJ2-7; 7 bases are a match to TRBD1. The CDR3 spans 18 residues. CDR1 is KGHSH, CDR2 LQKENI, per germline. The V and J ends lost 2 bases and 7 bases, in that order; junction bases with no gene match: 20. The CDR3 loop is CASSPFNRGSGSSGEQYF. Here the CDR3 DNA reads TGTGCCAGCTCACCATTTAACAGGGGATCGGGCTCCTCCGGTGAGCAGTACTTC.

This sequence joins TRBV7-9 and TRBJ2-1; 14 nucleotides agree with TRBD2. This CDR3 has 19 residues. J gave up 4 bases and V 5 bases, and 13 bases lay outside the gene matches. Germline values: CDR1 SEHNR, CDR2 FQNEAQ (reference sequence). The CDR3 DNA is TGTGCCAGCAGCCCTTCCTACGGACTAGCGGGGGGCCAATACAATGAGCAGTTCTTC. The encoded protein is CASSPSYGLAGGQYNEQFF.

This clone has just a few counts. The V call is TRBV30, the J call TRBJ1-4; D call uncertain. Germline V gene lookup returns CDR1 GTSNPN and CDR2 SVGIG (reference sequence). The CDR3 runs to 13 residues. V was clipped by 0 bases and J by 6 bases, with 8 bases between them. For the CDR3, the DNA is TGTGCCTGGAGTGTGTCTGGGCATGAAAAACTGTTTTTT. This translates into CAWSVSGHEKLFF. Looking up the rest from reference TRBV30 and TRBJ1-4 gives the full variable domain: SQTIHQWPATLVQPVGSPLSLECTVEGTSNPNLYWYRQAAGRGLQLLFYSVGIGQISSEVPQNLSASRPQDRQFILSSKKLLLSDSGFYLCAWSVSGHEKLFFGSGTQLSVL.

V gene TRBV5-4 combines with J gene TRBJ2-1, with 9 bases lining up with TRBD1. This CDR3 comprises 16 residues. Per the germline V gene, CDR1 is SGHNT and CDR2 is YYREEE (reference sequence). V was pared by 4 bases and J by 9 bases, with 14 bases of the junction left unmatched. The CDR3 protein is CASSHAGTGKNGEQFF. The DNA for the CDR3 is TGTGCCAGCAGCCACGCCGGGACAGGGAAAAACGGTGAGCAGTTCTTC.

This rearrangement joins TRBV30 to TRBJ2-5; 7 bases map to TRBD1. The CDR3 extends over 15 amino acids. After removal of 4 bases from V and 0 bases from J, the junction contained 8 bases not matched to a gene. Germline loops: CDR1 GTSNPN, CDR2 SVGIG (reference sequence). DNA of the CDR3: TGTGCCTGGAATTCCCCGGGACAGCACCAAGAGACCCAGTACTTC. Its translation is CAWNSPGQHQETQYF.

The chain recombines TRBV29-1 with TRBJ1-4; 7 bases are shared with TRBD1. J gave up 7 bases and V 3 bases, and 5 bases lay outside the gene matches. This CDR3 spans 13 amino acids. CDR1 and CDR2 (germline): SQVTM, ANQGSEA. For the CDR3, the DNA is TGCAGCGTTGACCTGACAGGGTCTGAAAAACTGTTTTTT. Its protein product is CSVDLTGSEKLFF.

In DNA form, the CDR3 reads TGTGCCAGCGGTATCTCGGGCGAGCAGTACTTC. Its translation: CASGISGEQYF. The V call is TRBV12-3 or TRBV12-4, the J call TRBJ2-7, with D unresolved. Trimming left V 8 bases short and J 6 bases short, with 11 bases between. This CDR3 comprises 11 residues.

The chain couples TRBV5-6 to TRBJ1-1; the D gene is possibly TRBD1 (6 bases). Trimming removed 4 bases from V and 1 base from J, with 14 bases in between. The CDR3 is 15 residues long. CDR1 and CDR2 (germline): SGHDT, YYEEEE. CDR3: CASSQVGQTNTEAFF. The CDR3 bases are TGTGCCAGCAGCCAAGTGGGACAAACGAACACTGAAGCTTTCTTT.

The chain links TRBV5-1 to TRBJ2-2; 7 nucleotides align to TRBD2. This CDR3 has 16 amino acids. Germline CDR1 SGHRS, CDR2 YFSETQ. After removal of 2 bases from V and 4 bases from J, the junction contained 8 bases not matched to a gene. CDR3 region: CASSFEAGEGTGELFF. Here the CDR3 DNA reads TGCGCCAGCAGCTTTGAGGCGGGAGAGGGCACCGGGGAGCTGTTTTTT.

This chain connects TRBV11-2 to TRBJ2-3, with D maybe TRBD2 (5 bases). The CDR3 has 15 amino acids. Trimming pared 3 bases from V and 4 bases from J, leaving 14 bases between. Germline loops: CDR1 SGHAT, CDR2 FQNNGV. CDR3 protein: CASSFSLGVPDTQYF. The DNA for the CDR3 is TGTGCCAGCAGCTTCTCCCTGGGAGTCCCAGATACGCAGTATTTT.

The chain has TRBV5-6 and TRBJ1-3; D not certain. This CDR3 has 11 residues. Trimming stripped 2 bases from V and 7 bases from J, with 4 bases between. Germline CDR1 and CDR2: SGHDT and YYEEEE. The CDR3 DNA reads as TGTGCCAGCAGCTTCGTTAACACCATATATTTT. It codes for CASSFVNTIYF.

V is TRBV4-3 and J is TRBJ2-1; 7 nucleotides line up with TRBD2. Per the germline V gene, CDR1 is LGHNA and CDR2 is YSLEER. Trimming at V came to 0 bases and at J to 4 bases, leaving 9 bases not matched to a gene. This CDR3 contains 17 residues. The CDR3 is CASSQDRSGSLYNEQFF. The CDR3, as DNA: TGCGCCAGCAGCCAAGATCGTAGCGGGTCATTATACAATGAGCAGTTCTTC.

The chain carries TRBV11-3 and TRBJ2-4, with 9 bases that match TRBD1. With 5 bases clipped from V and 6 bases from J, the junction kept 5 bases outside the gene matches. Per germline, CDR1 SGHNT and CDR2 YENEEA. The CDR3 loop spans 14 amino acids. The CDR3, as DNA: TGTGCCAGCAGCACTACAGGGGGCGGAAACATTCAGTACTTC. Translation: CASSTTGGGNIQYF.

The rearrangement links TRBV27 to TRBJ2-1; no definite D call. Germline CDR1 reads MNHEY; CDR2 reads SMNVEV (reference sequence). The CDR3 runs 13 residues. V gave up 6 bases and J gave up 9 bases, with 15 bases separating them. The chain's CDR3 is CASSLQGVGEQFF. DNA of the CDR3: TGTGCCAGCAGCCTCCAAGGAGTTGGTGAGCAGTTCTTC.

DNA for the CDR3: TGTGCCTGGGATGACAGGATCTATGGCTACACCTTC. Amino acids: CAWDDRIYGYTF. The V call is TRBV30, the J call TRBJ1-2, with D maybe TRBD1 (6 bases). V was shortened by 5 bases and J by 4 bases, with 11 bases between the two germline ends. The CDR3 is 12 residues long. Germline loops: CDR1 GTSNPN, CDR2 SVGIG (reference sequence).

This sequence joins TRBV28 and TRBJ2-7, with 8 positions matching TRBD1. CDR1 MDHEN and CDR2 SYDVKM come from the germline V gene. This CDR3 comprises 15 residues. V shed 7 bases and J 0 bases; nucleotides not matched to a gene: 8. CDR3: CASTTSRGLSYEQYF. The DNA of the CDR3 is TGTGCCAGCACTACCTCCAGGGGGCTCTCCTACGAGCAGTACTTC.

V gene TRBV11-3 combines with J gene TRBJ1-1; D is ambiguous. The CDR3 has 13 amino acids. V was pared by 5 bases and J by 6 bases, with 13 bases between. Germline lookup yields CDR1 SGHNT and CDR2 YENEEA. The CDR3 bases are TGTGCCAGCAGCCCCGGGAGGGAAGCTGAAGCTTTCTTT. Protein sequence: CASSPGREAEAFF.

The chain carries TRBV15 and TRBJ1-1; D unresolved. V was clipped by 1 base and J by 7 bases, with 13 bases between them. This CDR3 contains 14 residues. CDR1 is LNHNV and CDR2 is YYDKDF in the germline V gene (reference sequence). The CDR3 DNA sequence: TGTGCCACCAGCAGAGGGGGAGGGATCGGTGAAGCTTTCTTT. Its protein product is CATSRGGGIGEAFF.

The J gene is TRBJ1-1, the V gene TRBV9, with D possibly being TRBD1 (6 bases). V lost 2 bases to trimming and J lost 7 bases, with 24 bases between them. The CDR3 runs 17 residues. Germline V lookup: CDR1 SGDLS, CDR2 YYNGEE. The CDR3 DNA is TGTGCCAGCAGCGTCTTCCAGGGGACGAAACACCGGGATGAAGCTTTCTTT. It yields the protein CASSVFQGTKHRDEAFF.

The genes are TRBV12-3 or TRBV12-4 and TRBJ1-2; possible D gene TRBD1, 5 bases. The CDR3 consists of 13 residues. Trimming shortened V by 6 bases and J by 4 bases, and 12 bases separated the two germline ends. The CDR3 spells CASSPSGGYGYTF. In nucleotides, the CDR3 is TGTGCCAGCAGCCCCAGCGGGGGCTATGGCTACACCTTC.